Listed here is a single T cell receptor beta chain. The data stem from a study of blood T cell repertoires in COVID-19. Per the germline V gene, CDR1 is SGHTA and CDR2 is FQGNSA. The CDR3 covers 15 residues. With 6 bases clipped from V and 8 bases from J, the junction kept 14 bases outside the gene matches. Profiling relied on immunoSEQ multiplex PCR, and the TCRdb table lists in-frame clones only, not all of them. The data show 160,000 or so clones, roughly 77% seen once. The material sequenced was peripheral blood. The genes are TRBV7-2 and TRBJ1-2; 8 bases map to TRBD1. This TCR came from a man in his sixties or seventies with active or convalescent COVID-19. The CDR3 DNA follows: TGTGCCAGCAGTTTTGGACAGGGTGGCGGTGGGGGCTACACCTTC. Its translation: CASSFGQGGGGGYTF. The full variable domain, rest sourced from reference TRBV7-2 and TRBJ1-2, is GAGVSQSPSNKVTEKGKDVELRCDPISGHTALYWYRQSLGQGLEFLIYFQGNSAPDKSGLPSDRFSAERTGGSVSTLTIQRTQQEDSAVYLCASSFGQGGGGGYTFGSGTRLTVV.